This is a list of T cell receptor beta chains from one sample in a study of regulatory T cells in long-lasting Graves disease. MiXCR was run by TCRdb on the multiplex PCR reads, yielding one entry per CDR3 protein. The sample carries approximately 690,000 distinct CDR3 sequences, 25% to 30% recorded once. The source material was peripheral blood mononuclear cells (PBMCs), sampled when the disease was refractory, from a patient treated with antithyroid drugs. The origin of the receptors is a female donor with Graves disease. The CDR3 runs from the conserved cysteine through the conserved F or W. Fields, in order: D gene, CDR3 length, V gene, J gene, CDR3 protein. D genes are given only for firm matches.

>TRBD2|13|TRBV29-1|TRBJ2-1
CSIGLAGEGEQFF
>TRBD1|16|TRBV3-1|TRBJ1-2
CASSQVSTGQGSGYTF
>.|13|TRBV20-1|TRBJ2-5
CSARVQFQETQYF
>.|15|TRBV18|TRBJ2-7
CASSPPSRGVYEQYF
>.|12|TRBV20-1|TRBJ1-6
CSARDPDSPLHF
>TRBD1|16|TRBV27|TRBJ1-5
CASRPDRTGGHQPQHF
>TRBD1|15|TRBV6-1|TRBJ2-7
CASKRQGSGSYEQCF
>.|15|TRBV18|TRBJ1-4
CASSPSKAANEKLFF
>.|14|TRBV2|TRBJ2-2
CATELDRNTGELFF
>TRBD2|15|TRBV3-1|TRBJ2-7
CASSPLSGTTYEQYF
>.|11|TRBV30|TRBJ1-3
CAWLFGNTIYF
>.|12|TRBV11-2|TRBJ1-1
CASSLWYTEAFF